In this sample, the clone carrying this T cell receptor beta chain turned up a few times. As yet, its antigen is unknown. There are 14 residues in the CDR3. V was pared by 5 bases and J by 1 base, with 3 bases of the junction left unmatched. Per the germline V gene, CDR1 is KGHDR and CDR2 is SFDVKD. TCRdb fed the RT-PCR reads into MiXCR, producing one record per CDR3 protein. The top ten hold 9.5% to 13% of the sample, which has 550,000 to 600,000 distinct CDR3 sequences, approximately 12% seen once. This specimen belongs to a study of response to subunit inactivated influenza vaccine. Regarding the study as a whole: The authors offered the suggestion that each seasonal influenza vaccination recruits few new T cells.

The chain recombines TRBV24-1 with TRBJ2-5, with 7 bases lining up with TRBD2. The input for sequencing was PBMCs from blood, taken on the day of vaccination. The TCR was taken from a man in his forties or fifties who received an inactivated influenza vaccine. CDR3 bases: TGTGCCACCAGTGCCGGCGGGAGCCAAGAGACCCAGTACTTC. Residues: CATSAGGSQETQYF.